One sample yielded the 20 T cell receptor beta chains listed below, sequenced in a study of radiation and T cells in renal cell carcinoma. The assay was immunoSEQ multiplex PCR, and TCRdb's table has in-frame clones only and misses some. Of approximately 22,000 clones in the sample, roughly three quarters were seen once. Time point noted: baseline pretreatment blood. Stated treatment: 15 Gy SBRT to primary tumor, nephrectomy 4 weeks later. The sample here was blood, taken from a patient whose treatment included radiotherapy and nephrectomy. The receptors come from a man in his sixties with renal cell carcinoma.

CDR3 residues: CAWSSRTGERSYNEQFF. In DNA form, the CDR3 reads TGTGCCTGGAGTTCCCGGACAGGCGAAAGGTCCTACAATGAGCAGTTCTTC. V gene TRBV30 combines with J gene TRBJ2-1; 7 bases are shared with TRBD1. The CDR3 is made up of 17 amino acids. Germline CDR1 GTSNPN, CDR2 SVGIG (reference sequence). Trimming removed 2 bases from V and 1 base from J; junction bases left unmatched: 11.

This clone was recorded only once. The V gene is TRBV18, the J gene TRBJ1-5, with D possibly matching TRBD1 (5 bases). The V gene's germline CDR1 is KGHSH and CDR2 LQKENI. V was pared by 3 bases and J by 7 bases, with 16 bases between. This CDR3 has 15 amino acids. CDR3 residues: CASSPWGGAGQPQHF. The CDR3 nucleotides are TGTGCCAGCTCACCTTGGGGAGGGGCAGGGCAGCCCCAGCATTTT. Drawing the rest from reference TRBV18 and TRBJ1-5, the complete variable domain is NAGVMQNPRHLVRRRGQEARLRCSPMKGHSHVYWYRQLPEEGLKFMVYLQKENIIDESGMPKERFSAEFPKEGPSILRIQQVVRGDSAAYFCASSPWGGAGQPQHFGDGTRLSIL.

This chain uses TRBV5-1 with TRBJ2-5; either TRBD1 or TRBD2 may fit D (5 bases each). Trimming removed 6 bases from V and 3 bases from J, with 21 bases in between. CDR1 is SGHRS and CDR2 is YFSETQ in the germline V gene. This CDR3 spans 16 amino acids. The CDR3 coding sequence is TGCGCCAGCACGAGGGGTGGACGGACTCCGGAAGAGACCCAGTACTTC. It is translated as CASTRGGRTPEETQYF.

V and J are TRBV7-8 and TRBJ2-7; D is possibly TRBD1 (6 bases). There are 15 residues in the CDR3. Trimming left V 5 bases short and J 6 bases short, with 20 bases between. CDR1 and CDR2 from the germline V gene are SGHVS and FQNEAQ. The CDR3 spells CASSLGTQILIEQYF. As DNA, the CDR3 is TGTGCCAGCAGCCTTGGGACACAGATCCTTATCGAGCAGTACTTC.

J is TRBJ1-3 and V is TRBV5-5; 9 bases align to TRBD1. The V and J ends lost 2 bases and 0 bases, in that order; junction bases with no gene match: 3. Germline CDR1 and CDR2: SGHKS and YYEKEE (reference sequence). The CDR3 totals 16 residues. CDR3 coding DNA: TGTGCCAGCAGCTTTGGACAGGGGAGCTCTGGAAACACCATATATTTT. It specifies CASSFGQGSSGNTIYF.

The table lists this clone with a count of one. J is TRBJ2-7 and V is TRBV5-1; TRBD2 matches 9 bases. Germline assignment: CDR1 SGHRS and CDR2 YFSETQ. Losses at the gene ends were 4 bases for V and 2 bases for J; bases not matched to a gene: 4. This CDR3 comprises 14 residues. CDR3 sequence (DNA): TGCGCCAGCAGCCCCCTAGCGGGAACCTACGAGCAGTACTTC. The encoded protein is CASSPLAGTYEQYF. The full variable domain, in which reference TRBV5-1 and TRBJ2-7 provide the parts outside the CDR3, is KAGVTQTPRYLIKTRGQQVTLSCSPISGHRSVSWYQQTPGQGLQFLFEYFSETQRNKGNFPGRFSGRQFSNSRSEMNVSTLELGDSALYLCASSPLAGTYEQYFGPGTRLTVT.

The V gene is TRBV18, the J gene TRBJ2-1; 11 bases align to TRBD2. Germline V gene lookup returns CDR1 KGHSH and CDR2 LQKENI. The CDR3 length is 16 residues. The trim removed 2 bases at V and 4 bases at J, leaving 4 bases unmatched. As DNA, the CDR3 is TGTGCCAGCTCACCAACCCTAGCGGGAGGTTACAATGAGCAGTTCTTC. Its translation: CASSPTLAGGYNEQFF. The whole variable domain, remainder taken from reference TRBV18 and TRBJ2-1, is NAGVMQNPRHLVRRRGQEARLRCSPMKGHSHVYWYRQLPEEGLKFMVYLQKENIIDESGMPKERFSAEFPKEGPSILRIQQVVRGDSAAYFCASSPTLAGGYNEQFFGPGTRLTVL.

The CDR3 sequence: CASSGRGRTGSYEQYF. The CDR3 DNA sequence: TGTGCCAGCAGCGGTAGGGGAAGGACTGGGTCCTACGAGCAGTACTTC. The V and J genes are TRBV7-9 and TRBJ2-7; D assignment may be TRBD1 or TRBD2 (5 bases each). Trimming took 5 bases from V and 1 from J, leaving 18 bases between them. Germline V gives CDR1 SEHNR, CDR2 FQNEAQ (reference sequence). This CDR3 has 16 residues.

The chain recombines TRBV5-6 with TRBJ1-2; D is unresolved. The CDR3 has 17 amino acids. From germline, CDR1 is SGHDT and CDR2 YYEEEE. The V end was cut by 4 bases, the J end by 4 bases, with 23 bases between. Written as DNA, the CDR3 is TGTGCCAGCAGCCTGAGGCCGCGGATGGGCGTGGGCTATGGCTACACCTTC. This codes for CASSLRPRMGVGYGYTF.

The chain has TRBV6-5 and TRBJ1-1; D is unresolved. The CDR3 has 14 amino acids. Trimming pared 0 bases from V and 1 base from J, leaving 6 bases between. From germline, CDR1 is MNHEY and CDR2 SVGAGI. The CDR3 here is CASSYSTENTEAFF. The CDR3 DNA reads TGTGCCAGCAGTTACTCGACGGAGAACACTGAAGCTTTCTTT.

This clone occurred many times. This chain connects TRBV2 to TRBJ2-2; TRBD1 matches 10 bases. Per the germline V gene, CDR1 is SNHLY and CDR2 is FYNNEI. This CDR3 region has 17 residues. J lost 5 bases, V lost 3 bases, and 9 bases had no gene match. The CDR3 spells CASSELAGTGVTGELFF. The CDR3, as DNA: TGTGCCAGCAGTGAGCTGGCGGGGACAGGGGTTACCGGGGAGCTGTTTTTT.

There are a few counts of this clone. The chain is built from TRBV6-1 and TRBJ1-5, with 9 bases fitting TRBD1. Germline V lookup: CDR1 MNHNS, CDR2 SASEGT. J lost 3 bases, V lost 5 bases, and 5 bases had no gene match. The CDR3 runs to 15 residues. The CDR3 DNA reads TGTGCCAGCAGTTTGGGACAGGGAGTCAATCAGCCCCAGCATTTT. Protein product: CASSLGQGVNQPQHF.

This clone appeared once. This chain connects TRBV6-5 to TRBJ1-3; the match to TRBD1 covers 8 bases. V gave up 6 bases and J gave up 2 bases; unmatched junction bases: 6. The CDR3 is made up of 15 amino acids. Looked up from germline, CDR1 is MNHEY and CDR2 is SVGAGI. Here the CDR3 reads CASRQQGVAGNTIYF. The DNA for the CDR3 is TGTGCCAGCAGACAACAGGGGGTTGCTGGAAACACCATATATTTT.

This chain uses TRBV10-3 with TRBJ2-1, with 12 bases fitting TRBD2. CDR1 is ENHRY and CDR2 is SYGVKD in the germline V gene. J was trimmed by 5 bases and V by 5 bases; bases with no gene match: 7. This CDR3 is built from 16 residues. CDR3 protein: CAISQTSGRRDNEQFF. CDR3 nucleotide sequence: TGTGCCATCAGTCAGACTAGCGGGAGACGGGACAATGAGCAGTTCTTC.

The gene calls are TRBV18 and TRBJ2-5; 8 positions agree with TRBD1. Germline V gene lookup returns CDR1 KGHSH and CDR2 LQKENI. This CDR3 is 15 amino acids long. The J segment lost 5 bases and the V segment lost 4 bases, leaving 9 bases of the junction unmatched. The chain's CDR3 is CASSLWTGKVETQYF. As DNA, the CDR3 is TGTGCCAGCTCACTCTGGACAGGGAAGGTCGAGACCCAGTACTTC.

The rearrangement uses TRBV18 and TRBJ1-1; tentative D call: TRBD1 (5 bases). Germline CDR1 and CDR2: KGHSH and LQKENI. V dropped 6 bases and J dropped 0 bases, with 8 bases sitting between them. The CDR3 runs to 13 residues. The CDR3 coding sequence is TGTGCCAGCTCCGGGACGTTGAACACTGAAGCTTTCTTT. Protein sequence: CASSGTLNTEAFF.

The rearrangement uses TRBV19 and TRBJ1-1; 9 bases fit TRBD1. Germline CDR1 LNHDA, CDR2 SQIVND (reference sequence). V gave up 2 bases and J gave up 0 bases; unmatched junction bases: 4. The CDR3 is 16 residues long. The CDR3 region has the DNA TGTGCCAGTAGTATAAGAGGGACAGGGATGAACACTGAAGCTTTCTTT. Protein sequence: CASSIRGTGMNTEAFF.

The chain employs TRBV5-1 and TRBJ1-2; TRBD1 is a possible D gene (6 bases). Germline V gene sequence: CDR1 SGHRS, CDR2 YFSETQ. V was shortened by 4 bases and J by 2 bases, with 12 bases between the two germline ends. The CDR3 spans 14 residues. CDR3 in DNA: TGCGCCAGCAGCCCGGAGGGGGGAAACTATGGCTACACCTTC. It encodes CASSPEGGNYGYTF.

The gene calls are TRBV4-1 and TRBJ2-7; perhaps TRBD2 as D (6 bases). Germline V gene data show CDR1 as MGHRA and CDR2 as YSYEKL. The CDR3 length is 14 residues. Trimming took 1 base from V and 6 from J, leaving 13 bases between them. CDR3 protein: CASSQVGRGGEQYF. As DNA, the CDR3 is TGCGCCAGCAGCCAAGTTGGTCGGGGAGGCGAGCAGTACTTC.

This chain uses TRBV19 with TRBJ1-4; 8 nucleotides agree with TRBD1. Germline CDR1 LNHDA, CDR2 SQIVND (reference sequence). This CDR3 contains 14 residues. J was trimmed by 5 bases and V by 8 bases; bases with no gene match: 7. The CDR3 sequence: CASSLTGENEKLFF. The DNA for the CDR3 is TGTGCCAGTTCTTTGACAGGGGAAAATGAAAAACTGTTTTTT.